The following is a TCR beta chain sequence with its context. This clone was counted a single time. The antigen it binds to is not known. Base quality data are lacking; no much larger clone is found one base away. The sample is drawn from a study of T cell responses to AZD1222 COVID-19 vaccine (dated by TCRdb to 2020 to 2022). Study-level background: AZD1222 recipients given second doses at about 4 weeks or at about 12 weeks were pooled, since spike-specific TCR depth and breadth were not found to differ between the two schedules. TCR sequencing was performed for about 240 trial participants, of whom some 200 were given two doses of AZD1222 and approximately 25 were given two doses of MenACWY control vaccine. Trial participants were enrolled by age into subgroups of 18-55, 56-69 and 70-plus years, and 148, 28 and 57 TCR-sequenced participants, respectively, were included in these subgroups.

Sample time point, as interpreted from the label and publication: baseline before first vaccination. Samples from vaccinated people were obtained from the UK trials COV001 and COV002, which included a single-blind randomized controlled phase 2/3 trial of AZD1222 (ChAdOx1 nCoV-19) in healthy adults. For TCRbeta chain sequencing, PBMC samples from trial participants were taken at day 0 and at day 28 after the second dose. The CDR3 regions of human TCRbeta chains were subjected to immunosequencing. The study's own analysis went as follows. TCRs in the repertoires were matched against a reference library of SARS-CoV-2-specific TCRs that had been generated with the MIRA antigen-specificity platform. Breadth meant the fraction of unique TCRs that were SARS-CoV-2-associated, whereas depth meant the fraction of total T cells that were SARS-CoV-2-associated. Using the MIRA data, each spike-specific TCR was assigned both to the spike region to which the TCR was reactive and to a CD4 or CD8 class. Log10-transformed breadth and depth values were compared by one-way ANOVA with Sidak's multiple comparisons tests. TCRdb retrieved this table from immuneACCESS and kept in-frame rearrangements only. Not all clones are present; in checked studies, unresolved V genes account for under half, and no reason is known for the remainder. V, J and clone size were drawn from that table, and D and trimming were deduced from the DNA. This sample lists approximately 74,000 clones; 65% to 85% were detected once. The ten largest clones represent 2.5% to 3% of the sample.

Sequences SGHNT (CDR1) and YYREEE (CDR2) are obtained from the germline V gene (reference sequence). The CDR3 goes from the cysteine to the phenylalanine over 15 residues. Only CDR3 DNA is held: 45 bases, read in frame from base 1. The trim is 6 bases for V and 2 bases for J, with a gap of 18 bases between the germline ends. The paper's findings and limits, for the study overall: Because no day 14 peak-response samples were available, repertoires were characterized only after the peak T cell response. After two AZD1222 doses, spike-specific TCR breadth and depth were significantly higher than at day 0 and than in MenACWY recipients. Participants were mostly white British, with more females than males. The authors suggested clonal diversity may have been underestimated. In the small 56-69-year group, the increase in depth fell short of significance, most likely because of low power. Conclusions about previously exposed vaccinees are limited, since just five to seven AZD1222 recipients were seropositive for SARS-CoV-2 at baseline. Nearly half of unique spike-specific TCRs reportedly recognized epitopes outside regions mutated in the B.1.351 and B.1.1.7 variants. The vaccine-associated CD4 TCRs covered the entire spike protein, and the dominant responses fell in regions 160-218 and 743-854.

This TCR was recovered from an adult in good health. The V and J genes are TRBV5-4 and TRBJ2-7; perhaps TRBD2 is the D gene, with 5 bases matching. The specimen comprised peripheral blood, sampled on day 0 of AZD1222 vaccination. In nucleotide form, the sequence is TGTGCCAGCACCCTAACCCAACCCGGGGCCTACGAGCAGTACTTC. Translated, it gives CASTLTQPGAYEQYF.